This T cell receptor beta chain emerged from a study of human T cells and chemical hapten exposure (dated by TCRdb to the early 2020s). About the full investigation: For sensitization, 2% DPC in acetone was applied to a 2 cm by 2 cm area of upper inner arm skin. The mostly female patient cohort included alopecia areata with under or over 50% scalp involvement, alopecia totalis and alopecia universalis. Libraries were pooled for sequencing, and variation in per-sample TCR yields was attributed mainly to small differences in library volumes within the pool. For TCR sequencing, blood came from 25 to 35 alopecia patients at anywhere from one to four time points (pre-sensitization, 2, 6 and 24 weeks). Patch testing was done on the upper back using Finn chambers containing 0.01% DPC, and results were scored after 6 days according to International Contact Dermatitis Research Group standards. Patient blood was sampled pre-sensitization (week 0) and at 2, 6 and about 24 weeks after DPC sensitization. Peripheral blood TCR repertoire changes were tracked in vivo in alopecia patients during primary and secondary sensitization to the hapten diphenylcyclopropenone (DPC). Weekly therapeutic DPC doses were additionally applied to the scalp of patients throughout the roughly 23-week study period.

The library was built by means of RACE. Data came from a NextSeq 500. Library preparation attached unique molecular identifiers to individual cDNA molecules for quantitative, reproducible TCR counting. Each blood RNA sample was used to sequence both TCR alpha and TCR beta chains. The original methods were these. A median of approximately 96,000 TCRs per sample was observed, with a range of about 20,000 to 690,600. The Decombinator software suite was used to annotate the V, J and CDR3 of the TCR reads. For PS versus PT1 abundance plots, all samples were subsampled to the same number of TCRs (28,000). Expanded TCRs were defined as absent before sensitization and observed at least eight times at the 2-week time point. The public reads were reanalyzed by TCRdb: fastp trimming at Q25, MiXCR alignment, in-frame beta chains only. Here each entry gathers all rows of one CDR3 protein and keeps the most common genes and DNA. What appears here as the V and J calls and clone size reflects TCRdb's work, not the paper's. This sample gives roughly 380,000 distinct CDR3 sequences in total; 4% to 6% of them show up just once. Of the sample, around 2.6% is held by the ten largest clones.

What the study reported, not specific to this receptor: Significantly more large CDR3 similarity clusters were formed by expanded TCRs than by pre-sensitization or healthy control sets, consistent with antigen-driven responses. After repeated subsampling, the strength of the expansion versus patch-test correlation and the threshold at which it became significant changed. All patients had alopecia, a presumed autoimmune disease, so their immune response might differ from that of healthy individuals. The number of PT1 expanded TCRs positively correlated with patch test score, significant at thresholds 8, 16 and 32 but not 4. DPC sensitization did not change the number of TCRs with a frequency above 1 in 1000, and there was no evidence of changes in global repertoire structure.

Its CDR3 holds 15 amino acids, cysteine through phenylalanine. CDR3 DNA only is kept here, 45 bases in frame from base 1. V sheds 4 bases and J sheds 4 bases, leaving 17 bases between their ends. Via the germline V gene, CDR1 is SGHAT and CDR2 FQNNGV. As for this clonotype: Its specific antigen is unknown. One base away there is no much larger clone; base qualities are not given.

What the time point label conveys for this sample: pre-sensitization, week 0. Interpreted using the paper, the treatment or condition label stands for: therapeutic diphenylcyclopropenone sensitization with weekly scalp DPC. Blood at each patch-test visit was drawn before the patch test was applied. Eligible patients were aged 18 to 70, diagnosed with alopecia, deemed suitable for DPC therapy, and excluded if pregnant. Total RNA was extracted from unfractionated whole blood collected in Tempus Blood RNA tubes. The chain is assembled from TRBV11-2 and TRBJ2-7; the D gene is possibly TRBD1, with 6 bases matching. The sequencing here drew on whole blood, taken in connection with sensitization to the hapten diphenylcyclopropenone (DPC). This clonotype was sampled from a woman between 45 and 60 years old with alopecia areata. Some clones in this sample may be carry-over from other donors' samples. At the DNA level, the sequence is TGTGCCAGCAGCTCACAGGGAATCGGAACTTACGAGCAGTACTTC. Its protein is CASSSQGIGTYEQYF. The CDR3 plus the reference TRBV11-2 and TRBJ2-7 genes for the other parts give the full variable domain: EAGVAQSPRYKIIEKRQSVAFWCNPISGHATLYWYQQILGQGPKLLIQFQNNGVVDDSQLPKDRFSAERLKGVDSTLKIQPAKLEDSAVYLCASSSQGIGTYEQYFGPGTRLTVT.